Each of the 7 T cell receptor beta chains below was sequenced from the same sample in a study of cytomegalovirus exposure and HLA in healthy donors. PCR involved 60 Vbeta and 13 Jbeta primers. Sequencing used immunoSEQ multiplex PCR; TCRdb keeps in-frame clones, though not all of them. In the table there are about 180,000 clones, 70% to 80% of which are singletons. Material for sequencing was PBMCs. The source is a woman aged 40 to 55 in good health and CMV-seronegative.

There are a few counts of this clone. Written as DNA, the CDR3 is TGTGCCAGCAGCACCCGGGCAGGGGACCTCTCTGGAAACACCATATATTTT. This translates into CASSTRAGDLSGNTIYF. The chain has TRBV5-4 and TRBJ1-3, with TRBD1 as a possible D gene (6 bases). V shed 4 bases and J shed 0 bases, with 17 bases lying between them. The CDR3 consists of 17 residues. The V gene's germline CDR1 is SGHNT and CDR2 YYREEE (reference sequence).

V and J are TRBV19 and TRBJ2-2; 12 bases map to TRBD2. The length of the CDR3 is 19 residues. Germline-derived CDR1 and CDR2 are LNHDA and SQIVND (reference sequence). V lost 1 base, J lost 4 bases, and 10 bases stayed unmatched. CDR3 sequence: CASSIVFSTSGSGTGELFF. The CDR3, as DNA: TGTGCCAGTAGTATAGTGTTTTCGACTAGCGGGAGTGGCACCGGGGAGCTGTTTTTT.

The chain has TRBV11-2 and TRBJ2-7, with a possible D match to TRBD2 (6 bases). The germline V gene has CDR1 SGHAT and CDR2 FQNNGV. Trimming removed 5 bases from V and 4 bases from J, with 15 bases in between. The CDR3 totals 14 residues. DNA for the CDR3: TGTGCCAGCAGCCCCGGGGGTTCAGGGTACGAGCAGTACTTC. Protein sequence: CASSPGGSGYEQYF. Drawing the rest from reference TRBV11-2 and TRBJ2-7, the complete variable domain is EAGVAQSPRYKIIEKRQSVAFWCNPISGHATLYWYQQILGQGPKLLIQFQNNGVVDDSQLPKDRFSAERLKGVDSTLKIQPAKLEDSAVYLCASSPGGSGYEQYFGPGTRLTVT.

The chain employs TRBV5-1 and TRBJ1-1; D uncertain. CDR3 size: 15 residues. Germline lookup yields CDR1 SGHRS and CDR2 YFSETQ. Trimming left V 0 bases short and J 0 bases short, with 9 bases between. For the CDR3, the DNA is TGCGCCAGCAGCTTGGAAGCAGGCATGAACACTGAAGCTTTCTTT. Translating gives CASSLEAGMNTEAFF.

This clone was counted only a few times. The chain recombines TRBV5-1 with TRBJ2-7; 9 nucleotides match TRBD2. V dropped 1 base and J dropped 3; count of bases not matched to a gene: 5. CDR3 length equals 15 residues. Germline V CDR1 and CDR2: SGHRS, YFSETQ. CDR3 sequence (DNA): TGCGCCAGCAGCTTGACGCGGGGGGGCTACTACGAGCAGTACTTC. Residues: CASSLTRGGYYEQYF.

The chain is built from TRBV7-8 and TRBJ2-5, with TRBD2 matching over 7 bases. After removal of 7 bases from V and 5 bases from J, the junction contained 4 bases not matched to a gene. The CDR3 is made up of 12 amino acids. Germline CDR1 is SGHVS and CDR2 is FQNEAQ. The CDR3, as DNA: TGTGCCAGCAAGAGGGGAGGGGAGACCCAGTACTTC. Amino acid sequence: CASKRGGETQYF.

This clone was found a few times. The rearrangement joins TRBV6-1 to TRBJ1-6, with D possibly TRBD1 on 5 matching bases. Germline V gives CDR1 MNHNS, CDR2 SASEGT. This CDR3 is built from 15 residues. Trimming left V 6 bases short and J 0 bases short, with 9 bases between. The CDR3 coding sequence is TGTGCCAGCAGGGGGGGTAGCTCCTATAATTCACCCCTCCACTTT. It specifies CASRGGSSYNSPLHF.